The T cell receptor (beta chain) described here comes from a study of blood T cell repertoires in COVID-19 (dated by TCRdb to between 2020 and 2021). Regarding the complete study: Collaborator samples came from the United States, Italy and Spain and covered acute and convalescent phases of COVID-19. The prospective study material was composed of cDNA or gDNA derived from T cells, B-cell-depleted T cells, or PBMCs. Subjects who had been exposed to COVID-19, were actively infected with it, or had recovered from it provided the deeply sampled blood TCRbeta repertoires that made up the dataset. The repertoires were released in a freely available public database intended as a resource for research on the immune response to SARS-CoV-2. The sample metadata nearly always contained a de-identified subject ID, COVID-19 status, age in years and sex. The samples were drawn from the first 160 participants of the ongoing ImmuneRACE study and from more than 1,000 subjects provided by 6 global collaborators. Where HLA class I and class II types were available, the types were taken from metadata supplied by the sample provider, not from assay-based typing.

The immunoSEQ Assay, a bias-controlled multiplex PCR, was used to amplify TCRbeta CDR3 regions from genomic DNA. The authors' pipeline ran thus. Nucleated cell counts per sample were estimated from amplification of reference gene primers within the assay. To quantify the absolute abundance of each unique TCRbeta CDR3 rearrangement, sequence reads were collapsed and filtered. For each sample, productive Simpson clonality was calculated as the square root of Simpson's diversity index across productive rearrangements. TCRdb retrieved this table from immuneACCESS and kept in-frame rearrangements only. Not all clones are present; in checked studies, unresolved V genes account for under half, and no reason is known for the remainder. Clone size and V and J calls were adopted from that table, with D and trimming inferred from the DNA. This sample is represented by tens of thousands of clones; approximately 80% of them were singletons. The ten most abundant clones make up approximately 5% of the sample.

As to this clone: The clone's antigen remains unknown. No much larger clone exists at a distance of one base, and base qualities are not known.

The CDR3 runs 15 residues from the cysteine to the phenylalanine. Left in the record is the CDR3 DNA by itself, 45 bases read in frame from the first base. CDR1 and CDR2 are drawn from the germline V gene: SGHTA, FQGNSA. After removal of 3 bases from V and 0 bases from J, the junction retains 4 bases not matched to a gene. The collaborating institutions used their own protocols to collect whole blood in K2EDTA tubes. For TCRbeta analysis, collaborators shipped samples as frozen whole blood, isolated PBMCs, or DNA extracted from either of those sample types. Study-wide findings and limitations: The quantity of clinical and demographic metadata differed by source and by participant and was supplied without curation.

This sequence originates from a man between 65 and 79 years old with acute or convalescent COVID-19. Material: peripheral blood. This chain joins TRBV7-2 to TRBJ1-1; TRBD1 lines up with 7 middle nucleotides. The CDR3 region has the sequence CASSFRDSMNTEAFF. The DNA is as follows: TGTGCCAGCAGCTTCCGGGACAGCATGAACACTGAAGCTTTCTTT.